A selection of T cell receptor beta chains follows, all from one sample in a study of control samples from healthy donors and cancer patients. Sequencing used immunoSEQ multiplex PCR; TCRdb keeps in-frame clones, though not all of them. Counted here are roughly 76,000 clones, around 94% occurring once; the ten biggest clones make up approximately 4.8%. What was sequenced was blood. The receptors come from a woman between 18 and 29 years old in good health. Each CDR3 is given with its conserved first and last residue. Fields, in order: clone size, V gene, J gene, D gene, CDR3 protein, CDR3 DNA. The D gene is left open where the match is weak. For some rows the clone size is stated as once, few or many, or as a class when expanded; others skip it.

clone size: .
V gene: TRBV7-6
J gene: TRBJ2-5
D gene: .
CDR3 protein: CASSQSVSGDQETQYF
CDR3 DNA: TGTGCCAGCAGCCAGAGTGTTAGTGGGGACCAAGAGACCCAGTACTTC

clone size: .
V gene: TRBV18
J gene: TRBJ2-4
D gene: .
CDR3 protein: CASSPDRAAIGIQYF
CDR3 DNA: TGTGCCAGCTCGCCGGACAGAGCGGCGATCGGCATTCAGTACTTC

clone size: .
V gene: TRBV18
J gene: TRBJ2-1
D gene: TRBD1
CDR3 protein: CASSTGTGGYNEQFF
CDR3 DNA: TGTGCCAGCTCAACGGGGACAGGGGGCTACAATGAGCAGTTCTTC

clone size: .
V gene: TRBV7-8
J gene: TRBJ2-1
D gene: .
CDR3 protein: CASSFYVGSSSYNEQFF
CDR3 DNA: TGTGCCAGCAGCTTTTATGTGGGGTCGAGTTCATACAATGAGCAGTTCTTC

clone size: .
V gene: TRBV29-1
J gene: TRBJ1-3
D gene: .
CDR3 protein: CSVREGNTIYF
CDR3 DNA: TGCAGCGTTCGGGAAGGAAACACCATATATTTT

clone size: .
V gene: TRBV19
J gene: TRBJ1-5
D gene: TRBD1
CDR3 protein: CASRAGGSISNQPQHF
CDR3 DNA: TGTGCCAGTAGGGCAGGGGGGTCAATCAGCAATCAGCCCCAGCATTTT

clone size: .
V gene: TRBV2
J gene: TRBJ2-5
D gene: TRBD2
CDR3 protein: CASRIAGRDQETQYF
CDR3 DNA: TGTGCCAGTAGGATAGCGGGAAGGGACCAAGAGACCCAGTACTTC

clone size: .
V gene: TRBV2
J gene: TRBJ1-2
D gene: TRBD1
CDR3 protein: CASSGTGPVVYGYTF
CDR3 DNA: TGTGCCAGCAGTGGGACAGGGCCTGTCGTCTATGGCTACACCTTC

clone size: .
V gene: TRBV27
J gene: TRBJ1-1
D gene: .
CDR3 protein: CASSLQDRNTEAFF
CDR3 DNA: TGTGCCAGCAGTTTACAGGACAGGAACACTGAAGCTTTCTTT

clone size: .
V gene: TRBV9
J gene: TRBJ1-2
D gene: .
CDR3 protein: CASSVGPAKANYGYTF
CDR3 DNA: TGTGCCAGCAGCGTGGGGCCAGCCAAAGCTAACTATGGCTACACCTTC

clone size: .
V gene: TRBV10-3
J gene: TRBJ1-2
D gene: .
CDR3 protein: CAIGGDRDFNYGYTF
CDR3 DNA: TGTGCCATCGGGGGGGACCGGGATTTTAACTATGGCTACACCTTC

clone size: .
V gene: TRBV24-1
J gene: TRBJ1-2
D gene: .
CDR3 protein: CATSSLNYGYTF
CDR3 DNA: TGTGCCACCTCCTCCCTAAACTATGGCTACACCTTC

clone size: few
V gene: TRBV15
J gene: TRBJ1-2
D gene: .
CDR3 protein: CATSRNLQGNYGYTF
CDR3 DNA: TGTGCCACCAGCAGGAACCTACAGGGAAACTATGGCTACACCTTC

clone size: .
V gene: TRBV19
J gene: TRBJ2-1
D gene: .
CDR3 protein: CASSETGLSEQFF
CDR3 DNA: TGTGCCAGTAGTGAGACAGGTCTAAGTGAGCAGTTCTTC

clone size: .
V gene: TRBV27
J gene: TRBJ1-2
D gene: .
CDR3 protein: CASSFLSGAHGYTF
CDR3 DNA: TGTGCCAGCAGTTTTTTGTCAGGCGCCCATGGCTACACCTTC

clone size: .
V gene: TRBV12-3/TRBV12-4
J gene: TRBJ1-1
D gene: .
CDR3 protein: CASSWREEAFF
CDR3 DNA: TGTGCCAGCAGTTGGAGGGAGGAAGCTTTCTTT

clone size: .
V gene: TRBV3-1/TRBV3-2
J gene: TRBJ1-6
D gene: .
CDR3 protein: CASSPPTGQGKHTLHF
CDR3 DNA: TGTGCCAGCAGCCCTCCGACAGGCCAAGGCAAACACACCCTCCACTTT

clone size: .
V gene: TRBV5-1
J gene: TRBJ2-7
D gene: TRBD1
CDR3 protein: CASSLGPGGIYEQYF
CDR3 DNA: TGCGCCAGCAGCTTGGGGCCAGGGGGTATCTACGAGCAGTACTTC

clone size: once
V gene: TRBV9
J gene: TRBJ1-2
D gene: .
CDR3 protein: CASTRSETGGGYTF
CDR3 DNA: TGTGCCAGCACCAGATCCGAGACGGGGGGTGGCTACACCTTC

clone size: .
V gene: TRBV6-5
J gene: TRBJ1-1
D gene: .
CDR3 protein: CASSYGGAAFF
CDR3 DNA: TGTGCCAGCAGTTACGGGGGCGCGGCTTTCTTT

clone size: once
V gene: TRBV3-1/TRBV3-2
J gene: TRBJ2-1
D gene: TRBD2
CDR3 protein: CASSLRTSGNPYNEQFF
CDR3 DNA: TGTGCCAGCAGCCTTAGGACTAGCGGGAACCCCTACAATGAGCAGTTCTTC

clone size: once
V gene: TRBV5-1
J gene: TRBJ2-1
D gene: .
CDR3 protein: CASSLEDSRYSDQFF
CDR3 DNA: TGCGCCAGCAGCCTGGAGGACTCCAGATACAGTGACCAGTTCTTC

clone size: once
V gene: TRBV9
J gene: TRBJ2-7
D gene: .
CDR3 protein: CASSAAGVRDEQYF
CDR3 DNA: TGTGCCAGCAGCGCCGCAGGGGTGCGGGACGAGCAGTACTTC

clone size: .
V gene: TRBV28
J gene: TRBJ1-1
D gene: .
CDR3 protein: CASIPPGGSPEAFF
CDR3 DNA: TGTGCCAGCATCCCCCCCGGGGGGTCCCCTGAAGCTTTCTTT

clone size: .
V gene: TRBV25-1
J gene: TRBJ2-6
D gene: .
CDR3 protein: CASSETRGIGANVLTF
CDR3 DNA: TGTGCCAGCAGTGAAACTCGAGGGATAGGGGCCAACGTCCTGACTTTC

clone size: .
V gene: TRBV12-3/TRBV12-4
J gene: TRBJ2-3
D gene: .
CDR3 protein: CASSYQAGQYF
CDR3 DNA: TGTGCCAGCAGTTATCAGGCGGGGCAGTATTTT

clone size: .
V gene: TRBV5-3
J gene: TRBJ2-4
D gene: TRBD2
CDR3 protein: CARSASGLLAKNIQYF
CDR3 DNA: TGTGCCAGAAGCGCATCGGGACTACTAGCCAAAAACATTCAGTACTTC

clone size: .
V gene: TRBV28
J gene: TRBJ1-1
D gene: .
CDR3 protein: CASSSLLGGGSGAFF
CDR3 DNA: TGTGCCAGCAGTTCCCTCCTGGGGGGAGGCTCGGGGGCTTTCTTT

clone size: .
V gene: TRBV5-6
J gene: TRBJ1-2
D gene: .
CDR3 protein: CASSLDWSNGELYYGYTF
CDR3 DNA: TGTGCCAGCAGCTTGGATTGGAGTAACGGGGAATTATACTATGGCTACACCTTC

clone size: .
V gene: TRBV7-9
J gene: TRBJ2-2
D gene: .
CDR3 protein: CASRFWEGNTGELFF
CDR3 DNA: TGTGCCAGCAGGTTTTGGGAAGGGAACACCGGGGAGCTGTTTTTT

clone size: .
V gene: TRBV24-1
J gene: TRBJ2-5
D gene: TRBD1
CDR3 protein: CATRRTGESETQYF
CDR3 DNA: TGTGCCACCAGGAGGACAGGGGAGAGTGAGACCCAGTACTTC

clone size: once
V gene: TRBV6-2/TRBV6-3
J gene: TRBJ1-2
D gene: .
CDR3 protein: CASSYSLRGGYTF
CDR3 DNA: TGTGCCAGCAGTTACTCCCTCCGGGGGGGCTACACCTTC

clone size: .
V gene: TRBV28
J gene: TRBJ2-1
D gene: .
CDR3 protein: CASSLEGEQFF
CDR3 DNA: TGTGCCAGCAGTCTGGAGGGAGAGCAGTTCTTC

clone size: .
V gene: TRBV1
J gene: TRBJ2-7
D gene: .
CDR3 protein: CTSSHLRTSGSCYYEQYF
CDR3 DNA: TGCACCAGCAGCCACCTCCGGACTAGCGGGAGTTGTTACTACGAGCAGTACTTC

clone size: once
V gene: TRBV2
J gene: TRBJ1-2
D gene: .
CDR3 protein: CASSRQAGNYGYTF
CDR3 DNA: TGTGCCAGCAGTCGACAGGCCGGTAACTATGGCTACACCTTC

clone size: .
V gene: TRBV7-9
J gene: TRBJ2-1
D gene: .
CDR3 protein: CASSLAKRVYNEQFF
CDR3 DNA: TGTGCCAGCAGCTTAGCGAAGCGGGTCTACAATGAGCAGTTCTTC

clone size: .
V gene: TRBV27
J gene: TRBJ2-7
D gene: TRBD2
CDR3 protein: CASSLLAGLISEQYF
CDR3 DNA: TGTGCCAGCAGTTTACTAGCGGGACTTATTAGCGAGCAGTACTTC

clone size: .
V gene: TRBV10-1
J gene: TRBJ2-5
D gene: .
CDR3 protein: CASSESRGFKETQYF
CDR3 DNA: TGCGCCAGCAGTGAGTCCAGGGGATTTAAAGAGACCCAGTACTTC

clone size: .
V gene: TRBV27
J gene: TRBJ2-1
D gene: .
CDR3 protein: CASSLSTYNEQFF
CDR3 DNA: TGTGCCAGCAGTTTATCGACCTACAATGAGCAGTTCTTC

clone size: .
V gene: TRBV7-2
J gene: TRBJ1-3
D gene: .
CDR3 protein: CASSYIQGTGNTIYF
CDR3 DNA: TGTGCCAGCAGCTACATACAGGGCACTGGAAACACTATATATTTT